Following are 31 T cell receptor beta chains from one sample sequenced in a study of OX40 agonist ivuxolimab in advanced cancers. The assay was immunoSEQ multiplex PCR, and TCRdb's table has in-frame clones only and misses some. The sample has some 85,000 clones; more than 70% are singletons. The material sequenced was CD4+ or CD8+ T cells sorted from blood, taken in a trial of the OX40 agonist ivuxolimab. These receptors were collected from an adult with an advanced solid tumor such as melanoma, head and neck, liver or kidney cancer.

The V and J genes are TRBV20-1 and TRBJ1-2; D gene unclear. Per germline, CDR1 DFQATT and CDR2 SNEGSKA (reference sequence). V lost 6 bases, J lost 2 bases, and 7 bases lay in between. The CDR3 runs 11 residues. CDR3 residues: CSAQINYGYTF. In DNA form, the CDR3 reads TGCAGTGCACAGATAAACTATGGCTACACCTTC.

The chain combines TRBV11-3 with TRBJ2-1; D is uncertain. This CDR3 is built from 16 residues. V shed 2 bases and J shed 0 bases, with 11 bases lying between them. Germline V gives CDR1 SGHNT, CDR2 YENEEA. The CDR3 DNA is TGTGCCAGCAGCTTAACGGCCTGGGGCTCCTACAATGAGCAGTTCTTC. Its translation is CASSLTAWGSYNEQFF.

J is TRBJ2-1 and V is TRBV11-1, with D possibly being TRBD1 (5 bases). CDR1 SGHAT and CDR2 FQDESV come from the germline V gene (reference sequence). CDR3 length equals 16 residues. Trimming took off 6 bases at V and 5 bases at J, with 20 bases between the two ends. CDR3 sequence reads: CASRRNYRTDNNEQFF. As DNA, the CDR3 is TGTGCCAGCAGGCGAAACTATAGGACGGACAACAATGAGCAGTTCTTC.

As for this clone: This same CDR3 is encoded by further DNA sequences in the sample. V gene TRBV19 combines with J gene TRBJ1-1; D gene ambiguous. This CDR3 has 12 amino acids. Trimming took 5 bases from V and 3 from J, leaving 7 bases between them. From germline, CDR1 is LNHDA and CDR2 SQIVND (reference sequence). The CDR3 spells CASSLQHTEAFF. The CDR3 DNA reads as TGTGCCAGTAGTCTGCAGCACACTGAAGCTTTCTTT.

This chain connects TRBV11-3 to TRBJ2-4, with TRBD1 as a possible D gene (5 bases). Per germline, CDR1 SGHNT and CDR2 YENEEA. CDR3 length: 13 amino acids. V was clipped by 4 bases and J by 8 bases, with 12 bases between them. The CDR3 reads CASSSGIGDIQYF. CDR3 coding DNA: TGTGCCAGCAGCTCCGGAATAGGGGACATTCAGTACTTC. The full variable domain, with the rest looked up from reference TRBV11-3 and TRBJ2-4, is EAGVVQSPRYKIIEKKQPVAFWCNPISGHNTLYWYLQNLGQGPELLIRYENEEAVDDSQLPKDRFSAERLKGVDSTLKIQPAELGDSAVYLCASSSGIGDIQYFGAGTRLSVL.

This clone was observed once. The chain uses TRBV18 and TRBJ2-7; 7 nucleotides align to TRBD1. Unmatched junction bases numbered 9, after V lost 3 bases and J lost 1 base. Germline values: CDR1 KGHSH, CDR2 LQKENI. The CDR3 runs 16 residues. CDR3 nucleotides: TGTGCCAGCTCACCCTTCAGACTGGGACAGTCCTACGAGCAGTACTTC. It specifies CASSPFRLGQSYEQYF.

The chain has TRBV7-8 and TRBJ1-2, with TRBD1 matching over 9 bases. V lost 5 bases, J lost 4 bases, and 8 bases stayed unmatched. The CDR3 runs to 15 residues. Per germline, CDR1 SGHVS and CDR2 FQNEAQ. This CDR3 is CASSPGTGRGYGYTF. CDR3 coding DNA: TGTGCCAGCAGCCCCGGGACAGGGAGGGGCTATGGCTACACCTTC. The complete variable domain, with remaining parts taken from reference TRBV7-8 and TRBJ1-2, reads GAGVSQSPRYKVAKRGQDVALRCDPISGHVSLFWYQQALGQGPEFLTYFQNEAQLDKSGLPSDRFFAERPEGSVSTLKIQRTQQEDSAVYLCASSPGTGRGYGYTFGSGTRLTVV.

This clone occurred a few times. The chain couples TRBV5-8 to TRBJ2-7; no reliable D call. Trimming stripped 1 base from V and 2 bases from J, with 1 base between. Looked up from germline, CDR1 is SGHTS and CDR2 is YDEGEE. The CDR3 consists of 11 residues. The CDR3 region has the DNA TGTGCCAGCAGCTTGACCTACGAGCAGTACTTC. Its translation is CASSLTYEQYF.

This clone was seen just once. The CDR3 coding sequence is TGTGCCAGCAGTTCAGTAGCGGGGGGTCAGTACGAGCAGTACTTC. Its translation: CASSSVAGGQYEQYF. The genes are TRBV7-6 and TRBJ2-7; 10 bases match TRBD2. With 6 bases clipped from V and 4 bases from J, the junction kept 9 bases outside the gene matches. The CDR3 totals 15 residues. Germline V gene sequence: CDR1 SGHVS, CDR2 FNYEAQ. Supplemented by reference TRBV7-6 and TRBJ2-7, the full variable domain reads GAGVSQSPRYKVTKRGQDVALRCDPISGHVSLYWYRQALGQGPEFLTYFNYEAQQDKSGLPNDRFSAERPEGSISTLTIQRTEQRDSAMYRCASSSVAGGQYEQYFGPGTRLTVT.

The chain is built from TRBV27 and TRBJ2-2, with TRBD1 matching over 9 bases. V shed 6 bases, J shed 3 bases, and the junction held 5 bases outside the gene matches. The CDR3 is 15 amino acids. From germline, CDR1 is MNHEY and CDR2 SMNVEV (reference sequence). CDR3 coding DNA: TGTGCCAGCAGCCCGGGACAGGGAGACACCGGGGAGCTGTTTTTT. It specifies CASSPGQGDTGELFF.

V is TRBV5-1 and J is TRBJ2-6; D gene ambiguous. The length of the CDR3 is 15 residues. V lost 4 bases and J lost 2, with 10 bases in between. Looked up from germline, CDR1 is SGHRS and CDR2 is YFSETQ. The CDR3 reads CASSPPHPGANVLTF. The CDR3 region has the DNA TGCGCCAGCAGCCCGCCCCATCCTGGGGCCAACGTCCTGACTTTC.

This clone was counted between two and nine times. V usage is TRBV5-1 and J usage is TRBJ2-3; D unresolved. V dropped 4 bases and J dropped 1 base, with 13 bases sitting between them. The CDR3 is 15 residues long. From germline, CDR1 is SGHRS and CDR2 YFSETQ. The CDR3 bases are TGCGCCAGCAGCCGAGAGGACGGACGCACAGATACGCAGTATTTT. Its translation: CASSREDGRTDTQYF.

The chain is built from TRBV6-5 and TRBJ1-2, with 10 nucleotides matching TRBD1. The CDR3 is 14 amino acids. Germline CDR1 MNHEY, CDR2 SVGAGI. V lost 6 bases and J lost 5; bases outside the gene matches: 6. The CDR3: CASRRRQGAYGYTF. CDR3 nucleotide sequence: TGTGCCAGCAGAAGACGACAGGGGGCGTATGGCTACACCTTC.

The CDR3 DNA reads TGTGCCATCAGCCTTCAAGGGGACAGCAATCAGCCCCAGCATTTT. Protein: CAISLQGDSNQPQHF. The genes are TRBV10-3 and TRBJ1-5; TRBD1 is a possible D gene (5 bases). This CDR3 is built from 15 residues. Germline assignment: CDR1 ENHRY and CDR2 SYGVKD. V was trimmed by 6 bases and J by 1 base, leaving 13 bases between them.

This chain connects TRBV6-1 to TRBJ2-1, with a weak D call TRBD1 (5 bases). V was pared by 4 bases and J by 3 bases, with 16 bases between. The CDR3 spans 16 residues. Germline V lookup: CDR1 MNHNS, CDR2 SASEGT. CDR3 region: CASSVSRGPGYNEQFF. The DNA of the CDR3 is TGTGCCAGCAGTGTCTCTAGGGGCCCCGGCTACAATGAGCAGTTCTTC.

The chain links TRBV7-2 to TRBJ1-2, with 9 bases aligning to TRBD1. CDR3 length: 14 residues. From germline, CDR1 is SGHTA and CDR2 FQGNSA. V dropped 5 bases and J dropped 3; count of bases not matched to a gene: 4. This CDR3 is CASSGTGHHYGYTF. The CDR3 DNA reads as TGTGCCAGCAGCGGGACAGGGCACCACTATGGCTACACCTTC.

This clone was counted between two and nine times. The rearrangement uses TRBV5-1 and TRBJ1-5, with D perhaps matching TRBD1 (5 bases). CDR1 and CDR2 from the germline V gene are SGHRS and YFSETQ. CDR3 length equals 13 residues. V dropped 4 bases and J dropped 3 bases, with 8 bases sitting between them. DNA of the CDR3: TGCGCCAGCAGCCCAGGGCCCAATCAGCCCCAGCATTTT. This gives the protein CASSPGPNQPQHF.

The rearrangement links TRBV18 to TRBJ2-1; D is perhaps TRBD1 (5 bases). V was trimmed by 8 bases and J by 3 bases, leaving 8 bases between them. The CDR3 consists of 12 residues. Looked up from germline, CDR1 is KGHSH and CDR2 is LQKENI. CDR3 sequence reads: CASETVYNEQFF. The CDR3 coding sequence is TGTGCCAGCGAGACAGTCTACAATGAGCAGTTCTTC.

The rearrangement uses TRBV30 and TRBJ2-3; D may be TRBD1 (5 bases). Trimming shortened V by 4 bases and J by 3 bases, and 14 bases separated the two germline ends. CDR3 length: 14 residues. The V gene's germline CDR1 is GTSNPN and CDR2 SVGIG (reference sequence). The CDR3 reads CAWIWGLTTDTQYF. The DNA of the CDR3 is TGTGCCTGGATCTGGGGCCTGACTACAGATACGCAGTATTTT. Combining the CDR3 with reference TRBV30 and TRBJ2-3 gives the whole variable domain SQTIHQWPATLVQPVGSPLSLECTVEGTSNPNLYWYRQAAGRGLQLLFYSVGIGQISSEVPQNLSASRPQDRQFILSSKKLLLSDSGFYLCAWIWGLTTDTQYFGPGTRLTVL.

The genes are TRBV7-6 and TRBJ1-4; D unresolved. Germline loops: CDR1 SGHVS, CDR2 FNYEAQ. This CDR3 spans 14 amino acids. Trimming removed 5 bases at V and 0 bases at J, with 7 bases between. The CDR3 DNA reads TGTGCCAGCAGCCCAGAAGCAACTAATGAAAAACTGTTTTTT. Protein: CASSPEATNEKLFF.

The chain combines TRBV6-6 with TRBJ2-2, with D perhaps TRBD1 (5 bases). Per the germline V gene, CDR1 is MNHNY and CDR2 is SVGAGI (reference sequence). This CDR3 has 15 amino acids. V was trimmed by 8 bases and J by 0 bases, leaving 13 bases between them. The CDR3 DNA is TGTGCCAGCCGCAGGGATGCTTCGAACACCGGGGAGCTGTTTTTT. It yields the protein CASRRDASNTGELFF.

This chain links TRBV13 with TRBJ2-7, with D possibly matching TRBD2 (6 bases). The CDR3 loop spans 14 amino acids. Between the trimmed V and J ends, which lost 5 bases and 2 bases, there was a span of 13 bases. Germline-derived CDR1 and CDR2 are PRHDT and FYEKMQ (reference sequence). The CDR3 loop reads CASSGRLVPYEQYF. DNA for the CDR3: TGTGCCAGCAGCGGACGACTAGTTCCCTACGAGCAGTACTTC.

This clone was found a few times. The chain recombines TRBV11-1 with TRBJ1-5; D uncertain. The CDR3 contains 13 residues. V shed 1 base and J shed 8 bases, with 9 bases lying between them. CDR1 and CDR2 (germline): SGHAT, FQDESV (reference sequence). As DNA, the CDR3 is TGTGCCAGCAGCTTAGGGCATAGGGAGCCCCAGCATTTT. Translation: CASSLGHREPQHF.

This chain uses TRBV5-1 with TRBJ1-1; 9 positions agree with TRBD1. The CDR3 runs to 17 residues. Germline assignment: CDR1 SGHRS and CDR2 YFSETQ. The J segment lost 3 bases and the V segment lost 4 bases, leaving 13 bases of the junction unmatched. The CDR3 sequence: CASSLGTGRMGDTEAFF. The CDR3 DNA reads as TGCGCCAGCAGCCTGGGGACAGGGAGAATGGGGGACACTGAAGCTTTCTTT.

The chain uses TRBV5-4 and TRBJ1-5, with 7 bases that match TRBD1. The V and J ends lost 1 base and 2 bases, in that order; junction bases with no gene match: 6. The length of the CDR3 is 16 residues. CDR1 and CDR2 (germline): SGHNT, YYREEE (reference sequence). CDR3: CASSLNGQAGNQPQHF. CDR3 bases: TGTGCCAGCAGCTTGAATGGACAGGCGGGCAATCAGCCCCAGCATTTT. Using reference TRBV5-4 and TRBJ1-5 for the parts outside the CDR3, the full variable domain is ETGVTQSPTHLIKTRGQQVTLRCSSQSGHNTVSWYQQALGQGPQFIFQYYREEENGRGNFPPRFSGLQFPNYSSELNVNALELDDSALYLCASSLNGQAGNQPQHFGDGTRLSIL.

This sequence joins TRBV6-5 and TRBJ2-3; perhaps TRBD1 as D (5 bases). The CDR3 totals 15 residues. Trimming left V 7 bases short and J 1 base short, with 15 bases between. Germline CDR1 reads MNHEY; CDR2 reads SVGAGI. The CDR3 sequence is CASISRVPGTDTQYF. In nucleotides, the CDR3 is TGTGCCAGCATAAGCAGGGTTCCTGGCACAGATACGCAGTATTTT.

The J gene is TRBJ2-7, the V gene TRBV15, with 12 bases aligning to TRBD2. CDR1 LNHNV and CDR2 YYDKDF come from the germline V gene (reference sequence). V lost 7 bases and J lost 0; bases outside the gene matches: 1. There are 14 residues in the CDR3. CDR3 DNA sequence: TGTGCCACCAAACTAGCGGGGGGCTCCTACGAGCAGTACTTC. Its translation is CATKLAGGSYEQYF.

The chain couples TRBV14 to TRBJ1-4; unclear D gene. The CDR3 is 18 amino acids. Germline V CDR1 and CDR2: SGHDN, FVKESK. V was shortened by 0 bases and J by 3 bases, with 17 bases between the two germline ends. The CDR3 DNA sequence: TGTGCCAGCAGCCAAGAGTCAGTCTTTCAAAGGGCTAATGAAAAACTGTTTTTT. Its protein is CASSQESVFQRANEKLFF.

J is TRBJ1-5 and V is TRBV5-1; 8 nucleotides align to TRBD1. Germline-derived CDR1 and CDR2 are SGHRS and YFSETQ. Losses at the gene ends were 1 base for V and 5 bases for J; bases not matched to a gene: 8. This CDR3 spans 16 amino acids. DNA of the CDR3: TGCGCCAGCAGCTTGAGCCCAACAGGGGGTGATCAGCCCCAGCATTTT. Translation gives CASSLSPTGGDQPQHF.

The chain links TRBV18 to TRBJ2-1, with a weak D call TRBD2 (7 bases). The CDR3 covers 14 residues. The V and J ends lost 5 bases and 7 bases respectively, with 15 bases between them. Germline CDR1 is KGHSH and CDR2 is LQKENI. The CDR3 region has the DNA TGTGCCAGCTCAGGAGGGGGGGGGCCTAATGAGCAGTTCTTC. Translation: CASSGGGGPNEQFF.

The V call is TRBV29-1, the J call TRBJ2-2; D not resolved. Trimming took 1 base from V and 0 from J, leaving 6 bases between them. CDR1 is SQVTM and CDR2 is ANQGSEA in the germline V gene. The CDR3 is 14 residues long. CDR3 nucleotides: TGCAGCGTTGAAGGGATATCGAACACCGGGGAGCTGTTTTTT. This gives the protein CSVEGISNTGELFF.